This entry is about one T cell receptor beta chain. Its antigen is as yet unknown. The table came from immunoSEQ multiplex PCR; TCRdb's copy has only in-frame clones and leaves some out. In the table there are more than 120,000 clones, 87% of which are singletons. This record comes from a study of cytomegalovirus exposure and HLA in healthy donors. The CDR3 covers 14 residues. With 0 bases removed from V and 6 bases from J, the gap between germline ends came to 12 bases. CDR1 and CDR2 (germline): MNHEY, SVGAGI. Findings and caveats of the study: The investigators catalogued 150 to 200 TCR beta chains as cytomegalovirus-associated. Confirmation was obtained in vitro that three CMV-associated chains are specific for CMV antigens. According to a later analysis, TCR clusters from the first cohort tended to co-occur in the 120 or so validation repertoires. Rare TCR sequences dominated, though some public TCRs recurred in many donors.

This TCR was sampled from a man aged 18-30 years in good health and CMV-seropositive. The sample was PBMCs. The rearrangement links TRBV6-5 to TRBJ2-7, with D tentatively TRBD1 (6 bases). CDR3 in DNA: TGTGCCAGCAGTTACTCGATTGTGACAGGCGAGCAGTACTTC. This sequence encodes CASSYSIVTGEQYF.